A single sample gave rise to the 21 T cell receptor beta chains below, sequenced in a study of identical twins. In TCRdb, the 5' RACE reads were re-called with MiXCR into one record per CDR3 protein. The table lists some 190,000 distinct CDR3 sequences, more than 15% of them singletons. The sample was also linked to a second study, of T cells expressing NK-cell markers.

Material for sequencing was CD8+ T cells sorted from blood. Source of these receptors: a woman aged 18-29 years in good health.

This clonotype appeared a few times. This chain joins TRBV9 and TRBJ2-3; TRBD2 agrees at 10 bases. CDR3 length: 16 residues. Trimming at V came to 5 bases and at J to 8 bases, leaving 14 bases not matched to a gene. Germline V CDR1 and CDR2: SGDLS, YYNGEE. The CDR3 DNA reads TGTGCCAGCAGTCGTGAAGCGGGGGGGAACTGGGGTACGCAGTATTTT. Protein product: CASSREAGGNWGTQYF.

This clonotype was counted ten times or more. V usage is TRBV7-9 and J usage is TRBJ2-6, with D perhaps TRBD1 (6 bases). The CDR3 length is 17 residues. The V gene lost 4 bases and the J gene lost 2 bases, with 15 bases spanning the gap. Germline V gene lookup returns CDR1 SEHNR and CDR2 FQNEAQ (reference sequence). This CDR3 is CASSSLRQVAGANVLTF. CDR3 nucleotide sequence: TGTGCCAGCAGCTCCCTGAGACAGGTAGCTGGGGCCAACGTCCTGACTTTC.

This clonotype was observed a handful of times. The rearrangement uses TRBV15 and TRBJ2-7, with 8 bases that match TRBD1. J gave up 2 bases and V 11 bases, and 8 bases lay outside the gene matches. The CDR3 length is 13 residues. Germline CDR1 is LNHNV and CDR2 is YYDKDF (reference sequence). This CDR3 reads CASSTGAAYEQYF. Written as DNA, the CDR3 is TGTGCCTCTTCGACAGGGGCAGCCTACGAGCAGTACTTC.

The chain employs TRBV7-8 and TRBJ2-3; 7 nucleotides agree with TRBD2. Germline CDR1 is SGHVS and CDR2 is FQNEAQ. The CDR3 runs 14 residues. V lost 8 bases to trimming and J lost 3 bases; unmatched junction nucleotides: 8. CDR3 loop: CASGEGGSTDTQYF. Here the CDR3 DNA reads TGTGCCAGCGGTGAGGGCGGGAGTACAGATACGCAGTATTTT.

This clonotype was observed a few times. The chain carries TRBV7-9 and TRBJ2-2; D remains ambiguous. The CDR3 is 11 amino acids. V was shortened by 2 bases and J by 7 bases, with 2 bases between the two germline ends. Per germline, CDR1 SEHNR and CDR2 FQNEAQ (reference sequence). Here the CDR3 DNA reads TGTGCCAGCAGCTTACTCGGGGAGCTGTTTTTT. Translated: CASSLLGELFF.

The rearrangement uses TRBV5-1 and TRBJ2-3; D gene uncertain. This CDR3 is 15 amino acids long. Trimming left V 1 base short and J 0 bases short, with 9 bases between. Germline V gene lookup returns CDR1 SGHRS and CDR2 YFSETQ. Written as DNA, the CDR3 is TGCGCCAGCAGCTTGAAGACGTATAGCACAGATACGCAGTATTTT. Encoded protein: CASSLKTYSTDTQYF.

This clonotype appeared a few times. The CDR3 region is CSGLAIGEQYF. In DNA form, the CDR3 reads TGCAGTGGACTAGCGATCGGCGAGCAGTACTTC. The chain recombines TRBV20-1 with TRBJ2-7; 8 bases align to TRBD2. V shed 7 bases, J shed 6 bases, and the junction held 5 bases outside the gene matches. This CDR3 contains 11 residues. Germline V gene sequence: CDR1 DFQATT, CDR2 SNEGSKA (reference sequence).

A few counts support this clonotype. The chain joins TRBV11-2 to TRBJ2-3, with D perhaps matching TRBD2 (5 bases). Deletions cut 6 bases from V and 4 bases from J, with 11 bases between. Germline lookup yields CDR1 SGHAT and CDR2 FQNNGV. This CDR3 region has 13 residues. The CDR3 sequence: CASSSAGADTQYF. The CDR3 nucleotides are TGTGCCAGCAGTTCCGCCGGGGCAGATACGCAGTATTTT.

The rearrangement uses TRBV15 and TRBJ2-1; D may correspond to TRBD1 or TRBD2 (5 bases each). The CDR3 is made up of 15 amino acids. Trimming cost V 6 bases and J 8 bases, with 20 bases left between them. The germline gives CDR1 LNHNV, CDR2 YYDKDF (reference sequence). The CDR3 loop reads CATRGVNYPWDEQFF. The CDR3 DNA reads as TGTGCCACCAGGGGGGTGAATTACCCCTGGGATGAGCAGTTCTTC.

This clonotype has only a few counts. The chain recombines TRBV6-1 with TRBJ1-5; possibly TRBD1 for D (5 bases). In germline, CDR1 is MNHNS, CDR2 SASEGT. This CDR3 is built from 13 residues. With 8 bases removed from V and 3 bases from J, the gap between germline ends came to 11 bases. CDR3 nucleotides: TGTGCCAGCGCCGACGGGACCAATCAGCCCCAGCATTTT. Translating gives CASADGTNQPQHF.

This clonotype occurred a few times. The chain carries TRBV18 and TRBJ2-1, with TRBD2 matching over 11 bases. Germline trimming cut 5 bases from V and 0 bases from J; bases unmatched to any gene: 12. The CDR3 runs 19 residues. Germline V CDR1 and CDR2: KGHSH, LQKENI. For the CDR3, the DNA is TGTGCCAGCTCAGGCGGACTAGCGGGCGCCATCCTCTCCTACAATGAGCAGTTCTTC. Translation: CASSGGLAGAILSYNEQFF. The full variable domain, its missing parts supplied by reference TRBV18 and TRBJ2-1, is NAGVMQNPRHLVRRRGQEARLRCSPMKGHSHVYWYRQLPEEGLKFMVYLQKENIIDESGMPKERFSAEFPKEGPSILRIQQVVRGDSAAYFCASSGGLAGAILSYNEQFFGPGTRLTVL.

The V and J genes are TRBV10-3 and TRBJ2-3; the D is unclear. The CDR3 is 16 residues long. Germline V gene data show CDR1 as ENHRY and CDR2 as SYGVKD. Trimming pared 3 bases from V and 2 bases from J, leaving 15 bases between. CDR3 sequence reads: CAISDTIQLNTDTQYF. The CDR3 region has the DNA TGTGCCATCAGTGATACGATTCAGCTTAACACAGATACGCAGTATTTT.

V is TRBV4-3 and J is TRBJ2-7, with a tentative D call TRBD1 (6 bases). The CDR3 contains 14 residues. Germline-derived CDR1 and CDR2 are LGHNA and YSLEER. The germline V and J ends were trimmed by 2 bases and 3 bases, with 11 bases remaining between them. CDR3 bases: TGCGCCAGCAGCCAAAACCAGGGGAACTACGAGCAGTACTTC. Residues: CASSQNQGNYEQYF.

V is TRBV5-1 and J is TRBJ2-7; TRBD2 agrees at 11 bases. Losses at the gene ends were 2 bases for V and 5 bases for J; bases not matched to a gene: 18. The CDR3 loop spans 19 amino acids. The germline CDR1 and CDR2 sequences are SGHRS and YFSETQ. CDR3 DNA: TGCGCCAGCAGCTTTACCGCTAGCGGGGGGTCCAACGGGTTTGACGAGCAGTACTTC. Protein sequence: CASSFTASGGSNGFDEQYF.

This clonotype was seen many times. The rearrangement links TRBV5-1 to TRBJ2-7; the match to TRBD2 covers 7 bases. The CDR3 sequence is 15 residues long. The ends lost 0 bases at V and 7 bases at J; junction bases unmatched: 10. Germline assignment: CDR1 SGHRS and CDR2 YFSETQ. CDR3 amino acids: CASSLVSSGVREQYF. CDR3 nucleotide sequence: TGCGCCAGCAGCTTGGTGTCTAGCGGAGTGCGGGAGCAGTACTTC.

This rearrangement joins TRBV29-1 to TRBJ2-7; maybe TRBD2 (7 bases). This CDR3 is built from 13 residues. Looked up from germline, CDR1 is SQVTM and CDR2 is ANQGSEA. Trimming took off 6 bases at V and 0 bases at J, with 12 bases between the two ends. The CDR3 DNA reads TGCAGCGTGGGGGGGCCAAGCTCCTACGAGCAGTACTTC. This translates into CSVGGPSSYEQYF.

The chain uses TRBV4-3 and TRBJ1-1, with TRBD1 identical over 7 bases. CDR1 and CDR2 from the germline V gene are LGHNA and YSLEER. This CDR3 region has 16 residues. Trimming cost V 0 bases and J 3 bases; bases outside gene matches: 7. This CDR3 reads CASSQDRTGGHTEAFF. CDR3 nucleotide sequence: TGCGCCAGCAGCCAAGACCGGACAGGAGGGCACACTGAAGCTTTCTTT.

V gene TRBV5-5 combines with J gene TRBJ2-7; D is unclear. Germline V gene data show CDR1 as SGHKS and CDR2 as YYEKEE (reference sequence). V dropped 2 bases and J dropped 7 bases, with 7 bases sitting between them. This CDR3 has 11 residues. DNA for the CDR3: TGTGCCAGCAGCTTAAGGGAAGAGCAGTACTTC. Protein product: CASSLREEQYF.

The chain recombines TRBV7-9 with TRBJ1-2, with D maybe TRBD1 (5 bases). The CDR3 totals 13 residues. Germline CDR1 and CDR2: SEHNR and FQNEAQ (reference sequence). V lost 8 bases and J lost 2, with 12 bases in between. The CDR3 DNA reads as TGTGCCAGCCCTATGGAGGGGAACTATGGCTACACCTTC. Its translation is CASPMEGNYGYTF.

The CDR3 here is CASSLLASGRSGTGELFF. The CDR3 DNA reads as TGCGCCAGCAGCTTGTTAGCTAGCGGGAGAAGTGGCACCGGGGAGCTGTTTTTT. The V gene is TRBV5-1, the J gene TRBJ2-2; 10 nucleotides line up with TRBD2. This CDR3 contains 18 residues. Germline loops: CDR1 SGHRS, CDR2 YFSETQ. The trim removed 1 base at V and 4 bases at J, leaving 10 bases unmatched.

The CDR3 is CASSLGRVEQYF. The CDR3 region has the DNA TGTGCCAGCAGCTTAGGCAGGGTCGAGCAGTACTTC. The chain joins TRBV7-9 to TRBJ2-7, with D tentatively TRBD1 (5 bases). This CDR3 is 12 amino acids long. Germline CDR1 SEHNR, CDR2 FQNEAQ (reference sequence). The germline V and J ends were trimmed by 1 base and 6 bases, with 7 bases remaining between them.